The next 32 T cell receptor beta chains were all read from a single sample in a study of cytomegalovirus exposure and HLA in healthy donors. PCR amplification relied on 60 Vbeta primers (plus 13 Jbeta primers). Sequencing was performed with immunoSEQ multiplex PCR; in TCRdb, only in-frame clones are kept and a portion is missing. The table includes approximately 180,000 clones, approximately 80% detected once. The source material was PBMCs. The source is a man in his late teens or twenties in good health and CMV-seronegative.

This chain connects TRBV18 to TRBJ2-7, with 7 positions matching TRBD2. V was clipped by 4 bases and J by 3 bases; unmatched bases: 9. The CDR3 extends over 15 amino acids. Germline values: CDR1 KGHSH, CDR2 LQKENI. The CDR3 bases are TGTGCCAGCTCACAACGGGGAGGGGCGGGCTACGAGCAGTACTTC. Protein: CASSQRGGAGYEQYF.

The rearrangement uses TRBV15 and TRBJ2-3, with a possible D match to TRBD1 (5 bases). The V end was cut by 8 bases, the J end by 3 bases, with 12 bases between. Germline V gene lookup returns CDR1 LNHNV and CDR2 YYDKDF (reference sequence). This CDR3 region has 13 residues. This CDR3 is CATSGFGTDTQYF. The CDR3 coding sequence is TGTGCCACCTCAGGGTTCGGGACAGATACGCAGTATTTT.

This chain connects TRBV11-2 to TRBJ2-5; D is perhaps TRBD1 (5 bases). Germline V gene lookup returns CDR1 SGHAT and CDR2 FQNNGV. V was trimmed by 1 base and J by 5 bases, leaving 17 bases between them. The CDR3 is 16 amino acids. The chain's CDR3 is CASSLGDSGVGETQYF. CDR3 nucleotides: TGTGCCAGCAGCTTAGGAGACAGTGGGGTCGGGGAGACCCAGTACTTC.

The chain joins TRBV7-2 to TRBJ2-7, with 8 bases matching TRBD2. The length of the CDR3 is 14 residues. The germline V gene encodes CDR1 SGHTA and CDR2 FQGNSA. Trimming cost V 3 bases and J 4 bases; bases outside gene matches: 5. The CDR3 DNA follows: TGTGCCAGCAGCTTTTCAGCGGGAGTATACGAGCAGTACTTC. It codes for CASSFSAGVYEQYF.

The genes are TRBV15 and TRBJ1-2, with 11 bases matching TRBD1. The junction had 8 bases not matched to a gene; V was cut back by 1 base and J by 4 bases. Germline V gene sequence: CDR1 LNHNV, CDR2 YYDKDF (reference sequence). CDR3 length: 17 residues. The CDR3 reads CATSRGTGGTLFYGYTF. CDR3 bases: TGTGCCACCAGCAGAGGGACAGGGGGCACTCTTTTCTATGGCTACACCTTC.

V is TRBV19 and J is TRBJ1-2, with D unclear. There are 18 residues in the CDR3. CDR1 is LNHDA and CDR2 is SQIVND in the germline V gene (reference sequence). The V and J ends lost 3 bases and 3 bases respectively, with 23 bases between them. The CDR3, as DNA: TGTGCCAGTAGTATTTACGGGGAACGCATTACCCGCTACTATGGCTACACCTTC. Translating it yields CASSIYGERITRYYGYTF.

The chain uses TRBV15 and TRBJ2-3, with TRBD2 matching over 8 bases. The CDR3 extends over 18 amino acids. The germline gives CDR1 LNHNV, CDR2 YYDKDF (reference sequence). V lost 5 bases to trimming and J lost 5 bases; unmatched junction nucleotides: 18. The CDR3 sequence: CATSLGMSGSWVRDTQYF. The CDR3 coding sequence is TGTGCCACCAGCTTAGGTATGAGCGGGAGTTGGGTAAGAGATACGCAGTATTTT. Looking up the rest from reference TRBV15 and TRBJ2-3 gives the full variable domain: DAMVIQNPRYQVTQFGKPVTLSCSQTLNHNVMYWYQQKSSQAPKLLFHYYDKDFNNEADTPDNFQSRRPNTSFCFLDIRSPGLGDTAMYLCATSLGMSGSWVRDTQYFGPGTRLTVL.

The rearrangement links TRBV19 to TRBJ1-1; D remains ambiguous. From germline, CDR1 is LNHDA and CDR2 SQIVND (reference sequence). This CDR3 contains 11 residues. Trimming took 7 bases from V and 8 from J, leaving 11 bases between them. The CDR3 DNA reads TGTGCCAGTACAGTATTCGCAGAAGCTTTCTTT. Protein: CASTVFAEAFF.

This chain connects TRBV25-1 to TRBJ1-2, with a weak D call TRBD1 (6 bases). CDR1 is MGHDK and CDR2 is SYGVNS in the germline V gene. V was shortened by 5 bases and J by 4 bases, with 14 bases between the two germline ends. The CDR3 is 14 residues long. The CDR3 region is CASSNTGSGYGYTF. The CDR3 DNA reads TGTGCCAGCAGTAATACAGGGTCGGGCTATGGCTACACCTTC.

V usage is TRBV23-1 and J usage is TRBJ2-4, with D possibly TRBD2 on 5 matching bases. TRBV23-1 is assigned to the ORF class and has an uncertain function. The CDR3 covers 12 residues. V lost 9 bases, J lost 9 bases, and 15 bases lay in between. The DNA of the CDR3 is TGCGCCAGTAACCCCGGGGTCGGCATTCAGTACTTC. This gives the protein CASNPGVGIQYF.

This chain connects TRBV7-9 to TRBJ1-3; the D gene is possibly TRBD1 (5 bases). CDR1 is SEHNR, CDR2 FQNEAQ, per germline (reference sequence). V was cut by 0 bases and J by 0 bases, with 6 bases left in between. The CDR3 totals 15 residues. CDR3 in DNA: TGTGCCAGCAGCTTAGCCGACAGCTCTGGAAACACCATATATTTT. Protein: CASSLADSSGNTIYF.

V is TRBV5-1 and J is TRBJ1-2, with D possibly matching TRBD1 (6 bases). The V and J ends lost 3 bases and 0 bases respectively, with 15 bases between them. The CDR3 is made up of 16 amino acids. Germline CDR1 reads SGHRS; CDR2 reads YFSETQ. CDR3 residues: CASSWTTGIPNYGYTF. The CDR3, as DNA: TGCGCCAGCAGCTGGACCACAGGGATACCTAACTATGGCTACACCTTC.

This clone appeared a single time. The chain combines TRBV27 with TRBJ2-5, with D perhaps matching TRBD2 (5 bases). This CDR3 contains 14 residues. With 5 bases removed from V and 5 bases from J, the gap between germline ends came to 15 bases. The V gene's germline CDR1 is MNHEY and CDR2 SMNVEV (reference sequence). For the CDR3, the DNA is TGTGCCAGCAGTCCATCAGGACTCATGGAGACCCAGTACTTC. Translated: CASSPSGLMETQYF.

This chain joins TRBV12-5 and TRBJ2-1, with TRBD1 identical over 8 bases. CDR1 and CDR2 from the germline V gene are LGHNT and FRNRAP. The CDR3 extends over 18 amino acids. Unmatched junction bases numbered 18, after V lost 2 bases and J lost 9 bases. The CDR3 reads CASGLKTPRDRSKGEQFF. As DNA, the CDR3 is TGTGCTAGTGGTTTGAAAACGCCTCGGGACAGGTCAAAGGGTGAGCAGTTCTTC.

This chain connects TRBV6-5 to TRBJ1-2; D remains ambiguous. Germline lookup yields CDR1 MNHEY and CDR2 SVGAGI. CDR3 length: 11 residues. Deletions cut 6 bases from V and 4 bases from J, with 6 bases between. The DNA of the CDR3 is TGTGCCAGCAGCTCAGGCTATGGCTACACCTTC. Amino acids: CASSSGYGYTF.

J is TRBJ2-7 and V is TRBV19; 8 nucleotides agree with TRBD1. This CDR3 is built from 14 residues. The germline gives CDR1 LNHDA, CDR2 SQIVND (reference sequence). Trimming at V came to 6 bases and at J to 2 bases, leaving 6 bases not matched to a gene. CDR3: CASSPGTGPYEQYF. In DNA form, the CDR3 reads TGTGCCAGTAGCCCCGGGACAGGACCCTACGAGCAGTACTTC.

V gene TRBV7-9 combines with J gene TRBJ1-5; possible D gene TRBD1, 5 bases. V was clipped by 1 base and J by 4 bases, with 8 bases between them. This CDR3 contains 14 residues. From germline, CDR1 is SEHNR and CDR2 FQNEAQ (reference sequence). The DNA for the CDR3 is TGTGCCAGCAGCTTAGGGGGGGGGAATCAGCCCCAGCATTTT. It codes for CASSLGGGNQPQHF.

The rearrangement joins TRBV11-2 to TRBJ2-5; 7 bases are a match to TRBD1. The CDR3 runs to 11 residues. Trimming at V came to 3 bases and at J to 11 bases, leaving 3 bases not matched to a gene. Germline CDR1 SGHAT, CDR2 FQNNGV. The CDR3 region is CASSFGGQQYF. CDR3 nucleotide sequence: TGTGCCAGCAGCTTTGGGGGACAGCAGTACTTC.

J is TRBJ2-7 and V is TRBV2; tentatively, D is TRBD1 (8 bases). V lost 10 bases, J lost 7 bases, and 20 bases lay in between. Germline loops: CDR1 SNHLY, CDR2 FYNNEI. The CDR3 loop spans 13 amino acids. CDR3 loop: CATGGQVYEEQYF. CDR3 nucleotide sequence: TGTGCCACGGGGGGACAGGTCTACGAGGAGCAGTACTTC.

The chain recombines TRBV4-1 with TRBJ2-5; TRBD2 aligns across 10 bases. Looked up from germline, CDR1 is MGHRA and CDR2 is YSYEKL. This CDR3 comprises 17 residues. The V segment lost 0 bases and the J segment 7 bases; nucleotides outside the gene matches: 11. CDR3 region: CASSQDLSGGVLGTQYF. The CDR3 nucleotides read TGCGCCAGCAGCCAAGATCTGAGCGGGGGGGTACTGGGGACCCAGTACTTC.

The chain uses TRBV11-2 and TRBJ2-2, with D possibly matching TRBD1 (6 bases). Germline V gives CDR1 SGHAT, CDR2 FQNNGV. The CDR3 consists of 13 residues. V lost 5 bases to trimming and J lost 7 bases, with 11 bases between them. The CDR3 is CASSPDRNGELFF. The CDR3 nucleotides read TGTGCCAGCAGCCCCGACAGGAACGGGGAGCTGTTTTTT.

The gene calls are TRBV7-2 and TRBJ2-7; 9 bases fit TRBD1. V lost 8 bases to trimming and J lost 2 bases; unmatched junction nucleotides: 4. Per the germline V gene, CDR1 is SGHTA and CDR2 is FQGNSA. The CDR3 contains 13 residues. For the CDR3, the DNA is TGTGCCAGCCGGGGACAGGGAGCCTACGAGCAGTACTTC. This codes for CASRGQGAYEQYF. The entire variable domain, with the rest obtained from reference TRBV7-2 and TRBJ2-7, is as follows: GAGVSQSPSNKVTEKGKDVELRCDPISGHTALYWYRQSLGQGLEFLIYFQGNSAPDKSGLPSDRFSAERTGGSVSTLTIQRTQQEDSAVYLCASRGQGAYEQYFGPGTRLTVT.

The V gene is TRBV30, the J gene TRBJ2-1; 9 bases map to TRBD2. This CDR3 is built from 15 residues. Germline values: CDR1 GTSNPN, CDR2 SVGIG (reference sequence). Trimming at V came to 1 base and at J to 9 bases, leaving 10 bases not matched to a gene. This CDR3 is CAWSATSGGRIEQFF. The CDR3 DNA follows: TGTGCCTGGAGTGCGACTAGCGGAGGCAGGATTGAGCAGTTCTTC. The whole variable domain, filled in from reference TRBV30 and TRBJ2-1, reads SQTIHQWPATLVQPVGSPLSLECTVEGTSNPNLYWYRQAAGRGLQLLFYSVGIGQISSEVPQNLSASRPQDRQFILSSKKLLLSDSGFYLCAWSATSGGRIEQFFGPGTRLTVL.

The chain joins TRBV7-8 to TRBJ2-5; tentative D call: TRBD2 (5 bases). The CDR3 is made up of 11 amino acids. Trimming cost V 7 bases and J 7 bases, with 10 bases left between them. Per germline, CDR1 SGHVS and CDR2 FQNEAQ. The CDR3 protein is CASTERGTQYF. CDR3 nucleotides: TGTGCCAGCACCGAACGGGGGACCCAGTACTTC.

The rearrangement uses TRBV6-5 and TRBJ1-5, with TRBD1 as a possible D gene (6 bases). Germline V lookup: CDR1 MNHEY, CDR2 SVGAGI. This CDR3 contains 13 residues. Between the trimmed V and J ends, which lost 6 bases and 7 bases, there was a span of 13 bases. CDR3 DNA sequence: TGTGCCAGCAGCCCAACAGGGCTCCAGCCCCAGCATTTT. Translated: CASSPTGLQPQHF.

The chain is built from TRBV5-1 and TRBJ1-5; D gene ambiguous. The V end was cut by 3 bases, the J end by 1 base, with 11 bases between. This CDR3 has 15 residues. Germline loops: CDR1 SGHRS, CDR2 YFSETQ. CDR3 sequence: CASSYDTGSNQPQHF. DNA for the CDR3: TGCGCCAGCAGCTACGACACTGGGAGCAATCAGCCCCAGCATTTT.

V gene TRBV9 combines with J gene TRBJ2-7, with TRBD2 matching over 12 bases. The CDR3 consists of 14 residues. CDR1 and CDR2 (germline): SGDLS, YYNGEE. The V gene end was trimmed by 0 bases and the J gene end by 7 bases; junction bases not matched to a gene: 2. The CDR3 loop is CASSVGTSGTEQYF. DNA for the CDR3: TGTGCCAGCAGCGTAGGGACTAGCGGGACTGAGCAGTACTTC.

This clone was counted only a few times. The J gene is TRBJ1-1, the V gene TRBV19, with D possibly being TRBD1 (5 bases). Germline loops: CDR1 LNHDA, CDR2 SQIVND (reference sequence). Trimming took off 3 bases at V and 2 bases at J, with 16 bases between the two ends. CDR3 length: 16 residues. CDR3 coding DNA: TGTGCCAGTAGTATTCTGGGGCGCTCAATCAACACTGAAGCTTTCTTT. Translated: CASSILGRSINTEAFF.

Comment on this clone: Compared with germline, one end of the junction differs, possibly owing to a read error. This chain connects TRBV28 to TRBJ2-2; D is possibly TRBD2 (5 bases). The CDR3 runs to 16 residues. Germline values: CDR1 MDHEN, CDR2 SYDVKM. The CDR3 loop reads CASSFRWSIEHRGAVF. The CDR3 nucleotides read TGTGCCAGCAGTTTCCGTTGGTCGATAGAACACCGGGGAGCTGTTTTT.

This clone was seen a handful of times. The chain uses TRBV12-5 and TRBJ2-7, with TRBD2 matching over 10 bases. CDR1 and CDR2 from the germline V gene are LGHNT and FRNRAP. V lost 1 base and J lost 2; bases outside the gene matches: 2. CDR3 size: 15 residues. This CDR3 reads CASGLGTSGTYEQYF. The CDR3 DNA sequence: TGTGCTAGTGGTTTGGGGACTAGCGGCACCTACGAGCAGTACTTC.

The table lists this clone with a few counts. The chain has TRBV6-1 and TRBJ2-7; D is ambiguous. The V end lost 6 bases, the J end lost 6 bases, and 9 bases lay between the germline ends. CDR3 length equals 11 residues. CDR1 is MNHNS, CDR2 SASEGT, per germline. This CDR3 reads CASRRYSEQYF. For the CDR3, the DNA is TGTGCCAGCAGAAGATACAGCGAGCAGTACTTC.

This clone occurred many times. The chain uses TRBV30 and TRBJ1-4; D may be TRBD1 (5 bases). Germline V CDR1 and CDR2: GTSNPN, SVGIG (reference sequence). This CDR3 has 14 residues. V lost 2 bases and J lost 7, with 14 bases in between. The DNA of the CDR3 is TGTGCCTGGAGTATAGGACTAAGGGGTGAAAAACTGTTTTTT. Its protein product is CAWSIGLRGEKLFF.